This T cell receptor (beta chain) was captured by sequencing in a study of blood T cells in healthy people across ages. Notes on the study in general: Higher naive T cell percentage went strongly together with higher TCR beta diversity.

Concerning this clonotype itself: What it recognizes is unknown.

It was with a sample-barcoded 5' primer and a J-beta primer mix that a second PCR of about 6 to 12 cycles was run. TCRdb redid the calling of the 5' RACE reads with MiXCR, one entry per CDR3 protein. This sample has under 2,000,000 distinct CDR3 sequences, with roughly 50% found just once. Germline loops: CDR1 SQVTM, CDR2 ANQGSEA. The CDR3 contains 14 residues. V lost 4 bases, J lost 4 bases, and 13 bases lay in between. The sequenced sample consisted of blood. The gene calls are TRBV29-1 and TRBJ2-2; D could derive from TRBD1 or TRBD2 (5 bases each). This TCR derives from a woman between 40 and 50 years old in good health. In DNA form, the CDR3 reads TGCAGCGTTGCCGGGACCGACCTCACCGGGGAGCTGTTTTTT. As protein: CSVAGTDLTGELFF.